This record looks at one TCR beta chain sequence and its context. Its antigen remains unknown. This entry is derived from a study of vaccination and CD4 T cells after COVID-19. On the study more broadly: Two of the convalescents were Hispanic, and convalescents were six males and four females. Study-level results: In median terms, SARS-CoV-2-reactive clonotypes went from approximately 21 to 40, a nonsignificant rise.

Cultured CD4+ T cell DNA underwent sequencing with the Oncomine TCR Beta short-read assay. From cultured CD4+ T cells, genomic DNA was extracted. TCRdb used MiXCR to reprocess the PCR reads, holding one entry per CDR3 protein. The sample consists of approximately 8,100 distinct CDR3 sequences, approximately 49% of them appearing once. The CDR3 has 16 amino acids. In germline, CDR1 is SGHTA, CDR2 FQGTGA. Trimming stripped 5 bases from V and 0 bases from J, with 15 bases between. The treatment denotes: approximately 9-day PBMC culture with coronavirus spike peptide pools or control peptides (ViraFEST assay). Negative-selection isolation of CD4+ T cells was performed after 10 days of culture.

The chain joins TRBV7-3 to TRBJ2-3; D perhaps matches TRBD2 (6 bases). This TCR was recovered from a human donor who had recovered from COVID-19. The source material was CD4+ T cells from blood, cultured in vitro. CDR3 bases: TGTGCCAGCAGCCGGGGGAGTAAAACTAGCACAGATACGCAGTATTTT. Residues: CASSRGSKTSTDTQYF.